Following are 8 T cell receptor beta chains from one sample sequenced in a study of T cells in Graves' hyperthyroidism and ophthalmopathy. Researchers amplified the TCR beta CDR3 regions from RNA transcripts. Initially, a first-round RT-PCR of the TCR CDR3 employed the HTBI primer set. One entry per CDR3 protein, called by TCRdb with MiXCR from the multiplex PCR reads. This sample yields about 710,000 distinct CDR3 sequences, of which over 15% are seen a single time; over 7.5% belongs to the top ten. Material: blood. The source is a young man with Graves' hyperthyroidism.

This clonotype appeared many times. The junction shows a germline mismatch at one end, possibly a read error. The V and J genes are TRBV3-1 and TRBJ2-7; D is possibly TRBD1 (6 bases). Germline V gene lookup returns CDR1 LGHDT and CDR2 YNNKEL (reference sequence). CDR3 length equals 14 residues. CDR3 in DNA: TGTGCCAGCAGTCAAGACAGGAGCTCCTACGAGCAGTACTTC. This codes for CASSQDRSSYEQYF.

The chain joins TRBV13 to TRBJ2-7, with 16 bases lining up with TRBD2. V lost 5 bases to trimming and J lost 3 bases; unmatched junction nucleotides: 19. CDR3 length equals 21 residues. CDR1 is PRHDT and CDR2 is FYEKMQ in the germline V gene (reference sequence). CDR3: CASSRILPGLAGGPSIYEQYF. For the CDR3, the DNA is TGTGCCAGCAGCCGGATACTACCGGGACTAGCGGGAGGGCCCTCAATCTACGAGCAGTACTTC.

CDR3 DNA: TGTGCCAGCAGGGCGGGACAGGGAGGCGGCTACACCTTC. It specifies CASRAGQGGGYTF. V is TRBV12-3 or TRBV12-4 and J is TRBJ1-2, with 9 bases identical to TRBD1. The CDR3 is 13 amino acids. J lost 8 bases, V lost 6 bases, and 7 bases had no gene match.

This clonotype was counted many times. The CDR3 loop reads CATSRLLAGSGEQYF. The CDR3 coding sequence is TGTGCCACCAGCAGACTCCTAGCGGGATCAGGCGAGCAGTACTTC. The V call is TRBV15, the J call TRBJ2-7; 9 bases are shared with TRBD2. This CDR3 has 15 amino acids. The ends lost 2 bases at V and 6 bases at J; junction bases unmatched: 8. Germline V gene lookup returns CDR1 LNHNV and CDR2 YYDKDF (reference sequence).

This clonotype was counted a few times. The chain joins TRBV6-1 to TRBJ2-1; 8 bases line up with TRBD1. The trim removed 3 bases at V and 6 bases at J, leaving 1 base unmatched. CDR1 MNHNS and CDR2 SASEGT come from the germline V gene. CDR3 length: 13 amino acids. The CDR3 DNA is TGTGCCAGCAGTGACACAGGGGGCAATGAGCAGTTCTTC. Encoded protein: CASSDTGGNEQFF.

This clonotype was counted only a few times. V is TRBV19 and J is TRBJ2-2; 9 positions agree with TRBD2. The CDR3 totals 15 residues. The V gene's germline CDR1 is LNHDA and CDR2 SQIVND (reference sequence). Trimming at V came to 7 bases and at J to 2 bases, leaving 5 bases not matched to a gene. CDR3 DNA sequence: TGTGCCAGTATGCTAGCGGGATTCAACACCGGGGAGCTGTTTTTT. Translation: CASMLAGFNTGELFF.

The gene calls are TRBV5-1 and TRBJ2-1; D is undetermined. The V gene's germline CDR1 is SGHRS and CDR2 YFSETQ. The CDR3 contains 16 residues. The germline V and J ends were trimmed by 2 bases and 0 bases, with 12 bases remaining between them. CDR3 loop: CASSLAPMSSYNEQFF. CDR3 in DNA: TGCGCCAGCAGCTTAGCGCCGATGAGCTCCTACAATGAGCAGTTCTTC.

This chain uses TRBV29-1 with TRBJ1-4, with D possibly TRBD1 on 5 matching bases. This CDR3 is 13 amino acids long. The V and J ends lost 7 bases and 2 bases respectively, with 11 bases between them. Germline CDR1 reads SQVTM; CDR2 reads ANQGSEA. DNA of the CDR3: TGCAGCGCCGCGACAGCGACTAATGAAAAACTGTTTTTT. It encodes CSAATATNEKLFF.